This passage covers 13 T cell receptor beta chains from one sample sequenced in a study of blood T cell repertoires in COVID-19. Using immunoSEQ multiplex PCR, the repertoire was profiled, and TCRdb retains in-frame clones only, with some absent. In the table there are approximately 75,000 clones, over 80% of which are singletons. The source material was peripheral blood. The origin of the receptors is a man aged 45-65 years with COVID-19, enrolled during active disease.

The rearrangement joins TRBV13 to TRBJ2-7; 9 positions agree with TRBD2. V was clipped by 6 bases and J by 0 bases; unmatched bases: 3. CDR3 length: 14 residues. Germline V gene lookup returns CDR1 PRHDT and CDR2 FYEKMQ (reference sequence). CDR3 bases: TGTGCCAGCAGTTATAGCGGGAGCTCCTACGAGCAGTACTTC. It yields the protein CASSYSGSSYEQYF.

V is TRBV7-8 and J is TRBJ2-5; 7 bases are a match to TRBD2. J gave up 4 bases and V 9 bases, and 17 bases lay outside the gene matches. CDR1 is SGHVS and CDR2 is FQNEAQ in the germline V gene. This CDR3 spans 16 amino acids. This chain's CDR3 is CASGGEGSSLGETQYF. The CDR3, as DNA: TGTGCCAGTGGGGGGGAGGGGTCAAGTCTAGGAGAGACCCAGTACTTC.

The chain combines TRBV6-5 with TRBJ2-3; 10 nucleotides line up with TRBD2. After removal of 4 bases from V and 5 bases from J, the junction contained 9 bases not matched to a gene. This CDR3 spans 16 amino acids. CDR1 is MNHEY, CDR2 SVGAGI, per germline. The CDR3 DNA is TGTGCCAGCAGTTCGAAGCGGGAGGGCCGTGGAGATACGCAGTATTTT. Translating it yields CASSSKREGRGDTQYF.

The rearrangement links TRBV5-4 to TRBJ1-1; the match to TRBD1 covers 10 bases. Germline CDR1 is SGHNT and CDR2 is YYREEE (reference sequence). V gave up 3 bases and J gave up 0 bases; unmatched junction bases: 2. CDR3 size: 15 residues. The chain's CDR3 is CASSWGQGMNTEAFF. The DNA of the CDR3 is TGTGCCAGCAGCTGGGGACAGGGGATGAACACTGAAGCTTTCTTT.

The J gene is TRBJ2-7, the V gene TRBV6-5, with 12 bases identical to TRBD2. Germline values: CDR1 MNHEY, CDR2 SVGAGI. V gave up 9 bases and J gave up 3 bases; unmatched junction bases: 9. The CDR3 has 15 residues. Written as DNA, the CDR3 is TGTGCCAGTTCCGGGACTAGCGGGCCAGGCTACGAGCAGTACTTC. It is translated as CASSGTSGPGYEQYF.

CDR3 coding DNA: TGTGCCAGCAGTAGCGGGACAAACACCGGGGAGCTGTTTTTT. It yields the protein CASSSGTNTGELFF. This chain uses TRBV11-3 with TRBJ2-2; the match to TRBD2 covers 8 bases. Trimming removed 6 bases from V and 2 bases from J; junction bases left unmatched: 2. The V gene's germline CDR1 is SGHNT and CDR2 YENEEA. The CDR3 consists of 14 residues.

The V and J genes are TRBV9 and TRBJ2-7; D gene ambiguous. The V end lost 4 bases, the J end lost 0 bases, and 14 bases lay between the germline ends. The CDR3 is made up of 15 amino acids. Per germline, CDR1 SGDLS and CDR2 YYNGEE. The CDR3 bases are TGTGCCAGCAGCCCTCGCGACTTGAGCTCCTACGAGCAGTACTTC. Translating it yields CASSPRDLSSYEQYF.

This sequence joins TRBV13 and TRBJ2-5, with D maybe TRBD2 (5 bases). Deletions cut 0 bases from V and 2 bases from J, with 10 bases between. Germline V CDR1 and CDR2: PRHDT, FYEKMQ (reference sequence). The CDR3 consists of 15 residues. As DNA, the CDR3 is TGTGCCAGCAGCTTAGGGCTAGCTCTTCAAGAGACCCAGTACTTC. Translation gives CASSLGLALQETQYF.

The chain combines TRBV11-3 with TRBJ2-7, with TRBD2 identical over 8 bases. Trimming took 0 bases from V and 3 from J; bases not matched to a gene: 1. Germline CDR1 is SGHNT and CDR2 is YENEEA. The CDR3 is 14 amino acids. The CDR3 region has the DNA TGTGCCAGCAGCTTAGAAGCGGGAGACTACGAGCAGTACTTC. Translating gives CASSLEAGDYEQYF. The variable domain in full, completed from reference TRBV11-3 and TRBJ2-7, reads EAGVVQSPRYKIIEKKQPVAFWCNPISGHNTLYWYLQNLGQGPELLIRYENEEAVDDSQLPKDRFSAERLKGVDSTLKIQPAELGDSAVYLCASSLEAGDYEQYFGPGTRLTVT.

The V gene is TRBV5-5, the J gene TRBJ2-7; TRBD1 aligns across 8 bases. V dropped 0 bases and J dropped 2; count of bases not matched to a gene: 4. Germline-derived CDR1 and CDR2 are SGHKS and YYEKEE (reference sequence). The CDR3 runs to 15 residues. As DNA, the CDR3 is TGTGCCAGCAGCTTGGCACAGGGGGTCACCTACGAGCAGTACTTC. The encoded protein is CASSLAQGVTYEQYF. Filled out from reference TRBV5-5 and TRBJ2-7, the complete variable domain reads DAGVTQSPTHLIKTRGQQVTLRCSPISGHKSVSWYQQVLGQGPQFIFQYYEKEERGRGNFPDRFSARQFPNYSSELNVNALLLGDSALYLCASSLAQGVTYEQYFGPGTRLTVT.

This clone was recorded only once. V gene TRBV25-1 combines with J gene TRBJ1-1; TRBD1 might be the D (5 bases). The V gene lost 3 bases and the J gene lost 0 bases, with 14 bases spanning the gap. The CDR3 is made up of 16 amino acids. The germline gives CDR1 MGHDK, CDR2 SYGVNS. The CDR3, as DNA: TGTGCCAGCAGTGACCCCGACAGACCCATGAACACTGAAGCTTTCTTT. This sequence encodes CASSDPDRPMNTEAFF. Using reference TRBV25-1 and TRBJ1-1 for the parts outside the CDR3, the full variable domain is EADIYQTPRYLVIGTGKKITLECSQTMGHDKMYWYQQDPGMELHLIHYSYGVNSTEKGDLSSESTVSRIRTEHFPLTLESARPSHTSQYLCASSDPDRPMNTEAFFGQGTRLTVV.

The V and J genes are TRBV2 and TRBJ2-2; tentative D call: TRBD1 (5 bases). Trimming stripped 7 bases from V and 2 bases from J, with 11 bases between. The CDR3 loop spans 14 amino acids. CDR1 SNHLY and CDR2 FYNNEI come from the germline V gene. CDR3 in DNA: TGTGCCAGCACCCGACAGACCAACACCGGGGAGCTGTTTTTT. Its protein is CASTRQTNTGELFF.

The chain carries TRBV7-8 and TRBJ1-3, with D tentatively TRBD1 (5 bases). The germline CDR1 and CDR2 sequences are SGHVS and FQNEAQ. CDR3 length: 15 residues. V dropped 1 base and J dropped 2 bases, with 9 bases sitting between them. The CDR3 DNA reads as TGTGCCAGCAGCTTAGAGGGGTTCACTGGAAACACCATATATTTT. Translating gives CASSLEGFTGNTIYF.